This is a list of T cell receptor beta chains from one sample in a study of blood T cell repertoires in COVID-19. Sequencing used immunoSEQ multiplex PCR; TCRdb keeps in-frame clones, though not all of them. Of around 52,000 clones listed, about 86% were seen once; the top ten hold about 5.2%. What was sequenced was peripheral blood. These receptors all come from a human donor in a cohort sampled during active COVID-19. CDR3s include the opening cysteine and the closing phenylalanine or tryptophan. D genes are given only for firm matches. Expanded clones get a size class; other rows say once, few or many, or leave the size out.

TRBD1,TRBJ1-2,TRBV4-1,.,CASSQALRDRAVTGYGYTF,TGCGCCAGCAGCCAAGCCTTACGGGACAGGGCCGTCACCGGCTATGGCTACACCTTC
.,TRBJ1-1,TRBV7-9,.,CASSPYFDTEAFF,TGTGCCAGCAGCCCGTATTTTGACACTGAAGCTTTCTTT
.,TRBJ1-2,TRBV5-4,.,CASSLEQGNYGYTF,TGTGCCAGCAGCTTGGAGCAGGGGAACTATGGCTACACCTTC
.,TRBJ1-5,TRBV10-1,few,CASSPTVSPQHF,TGCGCCAGCAGTCCCACTGTGTCTCCCCAGCATTTT
.,TRBJ2-2,TRBV20-1,.,CSASGAILRGTGELFF,TGCAGTGCTAGTGGAGCCATCCTTCGGGGCACCGGGGAGCTGTTTTTT
TRBD1,TRBJ2-7,TRBV7-2,.,CASSPGQAPSYEQYF,TGTGCCAGCAGCCCGGGACAGGCGCCATCCTACGAGCAGTACTTC
TRBD2,TRBJ2-2,TRBV5-4,.,CASSLVAGGTGELFF,TGTGCCAGCAGCTTAGTAGCGGGGGGTACCGGGGAGCTGTTTTTT
TRBD1,TRBJ2-2,TRBV19,.,CATTAKRQGAVSGELFF,TGTGCCACGACCGCGAAACGTCAGGGGGCGGTCTCCGGGGAGCTGTTTTTT
.,TRBJ2-5,TRBV30,.,CAWRSWAEETQYF,TGTGCCTGGAGGTCATGGGCAGAAGAGACCCAGTACTTC
.,TRBJ2-1,TRBV5-1,.,CASSLGLTYNEQFF,TGCGCCAGCAGCTTGGGACTAACCTACAATGAGCAGTTCTTC
.,TRBJ2-3,TRBV5-6,.,CASSPSGEYTQYF,TGTGCCAGCAGCCCCTCGGGGGAATATACGCAGTATTTT
TRBD1,TRBJ2-5,TRBV5-8,.,CASSRDRGGVSETQYF,TGTGCCAGCAGCAGAGACAGGGGTGGAGTGTCGGAGACCCAGTACTTC
TRBD1,TRBJ2-2,TRBV30,.,CAWSPWTGNTGELFF,TGTGCCTGGAGTCCCTGGACAGGGAACACCGGGGAGCTGTTTTTT
TRBD2,TRBJ2-5,TRBV15,.,CATSRDPARGVETQYF,TGTGCCACCAGCAGAGATCCAGCCCGGGGGGTGGAGACCCAGTACTTC
.,TRBJ2-1,TRBV9,.,CASSATGMSNSEQFF,TGTGCCAGCAGCGCAACAGGGATGTCTAATAGTGAGCAGTTCTTC
.,TRBJ2-2,TRBV5-1,once,CASSYTGQNTGELFF,TGCGCCAGCAGCTACACGGGACAAAACACCGGGGAGCTGTTTTTT
TRBD1,TRBJ2-3,TRBV10-3,.,CAISDRTGGSDTQYF,TGTGCCATCAGTGATAGGACAGGGGGTTCAGATACGCAGTATTTT
TRBD1,TRBJ2-2,TRBV2,.,CASRGWTGAIPGELFF,TGTGCCAGCAGGGGGTGGACAGGGGCGATCCCCGGGGAGCTGTTTTTT
.,TRBJ2-3,TRBV20-1,.,CSARYDTQYF,TGCAGTGCTAGATATGATACGCAGTATTTT
TRBD1,TRBJ2-2,TRBV28,.,CASSSLGQGNPGELFF,TGTGCCAGCAGTTCCCTGGGACAGGGAAATCCCGGGGAGCTGTTTTTT
TRBD1,TRBJ1-5,TRBV6-5,once,CASSYGGQNNQPQHF,TGTGCCAGCAGTTACGGGGGACAGAACAATCAGCCCCAGCATTTT
.,TRBJ2-3,TRBV29-1,.,CSATRTSYDTQYF,TGCAGCGCCACGCGCACTTCGTACGATACGCAGTATTTT
TRBD1,TRBJ2-7,TRBV6-6,.,CASSPPGTGAGEQYF,TGTGCCAGCAGTCCCCCCGGGACAGGGGCGGGGGAGCAGTACTTC
TRBD1,TRBJ1-2,TRBV9,.,CASSGLPGQRDYGYTF,TGTGCCAGCAGCGGCTTACCGGGACAGAGGGACTATGGCTACACCTTC
.,TRBJ2-5,TRBV10-1,few,CASSEHSGSETQYF,TGCGCCAGCAGTGAGCATTCGGGTAGTGAGACCCAGTACTTC
.,TRBJ2-7,TRBV7-9,.,CASSLSYEQYF,TGTGCCAGCAGCCTTTCCTACGAGCAGTACTTC
TRBD2,TRBJ2-1,TRBV2,.,CASTLLGTSGGNEQFF,TGTGCCAGCACTCTCCTCGGGACTAGCGGGGGAAATGAGCAGTTCTTC
.,TRBJ2-7,TRBV7-2,.,CASSLANSGAVYEQYF,TGTGCCAGCAGCTTAGCGAATTCAGGGGCCGTCTACGAGCAGTACTTC
TRBD1,TRBJ2-2,TRBV7-2,.,CASSSGQVTGELFF,TGTGCCAGCAGCTCGGGACAGGTCACCGGGGAGCTGTTTTTT
.,TRBJ2-5,TRBV7-3,.,CASSSIAQETQYF,TGTGCCAGCAGCTCCATAGCCCAAGAGACCCAGTACTTC
.,TRBJ1-2,TRBV3-1/TRBV3-2,once,CASSQGLGVYYGYTF,TGTGCCAGCAGTCAAGGGCTGGGAGTTTACTATGGCTACACCTTC
.,TRBJ2-1,TRBV10-3,.,CAISEGQGSYNEQFF,TGTGCCATCAGTGAAGGGCAGGGTTCCTACAATGAGCAGTTCTTC
.,TRBJ2-1,TRBV19,.,CASSPAYNEQFF,TGTGCCAGTAGTCCAGCCTACAATGAGCAGTTCTTC
.,TRBJ1-6,TRBV19,.,CASTRVYGNSPLHF,TGTGCCAGTACCAGGGTTTACGGTAATTCACCCCTCCACTTT
.,TRBJ2-5,TRBV6-5,.,CATDEGPGGTQYF,TGTGCCACCGACGAGGGACCCGGGGGGACCCAGTACTTC
.,TRBJ2-5,TRBV6-6,.,CASSYRGQETQYF,TGTGCCAGCAGTTACAGGGGTCAAGAGACCCAGTACTTC
.,TRBJ2-3,TRBV30,.,CAWSSGGNTQYF,TGTGCCTGGAGCTCCGGGGGAAATACGCAGTATTTT
.,TRBJ1-3,TRBV2,few,CASSSVSGNTIYF,TGTGCCAGCAGTTCCGTCTCTGGAAACACCATATATTTT
.,TRBJ1-6,TRBV12-5,.,CASGPNTDFPLHF,TGTGCTAGTGGTCCCAACACCGATTTCCCCCTCCACTTT
TRBD1,TRBJ1-5,TRBV30,.,CAWNTGVGNQPQHF,TGTGCCTGGAATACAGGGGTGGGCAATCAGCCCCAGCATTTT
.,TRBJ2-3,TRBV19,.,CASSPGSTDTQYF,TGTGCCAGTAGCCCAGGGAGCACAGATACGCAGTATTTT
.,TRBJ2-7,TRBV30,.,CAWKATRLHYEQYF,TGTGCCTGGAAGGCGACTCGGCTCCACTACGAGCAGTACTTC
.,TRBJ1-1,TRBV5-6,.,CASSLAGGQVGAFF,TGTGCCAGCAGCTTGGCGGGGGGGCAGGTCGGAGCTTTCTTT
TRBD2,TRBJ2-3,TRBV6-6,.,CASRSSGGAGDTQYF,TGTGCCAGCAGGAGTAGCGGGGGGGCCGGGGATACGCAGTATTTT
.,TRBJ1-2,TRBV6-1,once,CASSETSERGYTF,TGTGCCAGCAGTGAAACTTCGGAGCGGGGCTACACCTTC
.,TRBJ1-5,TRBV19,.,CASSMGLYSNQPQHF,TGTGCCAGTAGTATGGGGCTTTATAGCAATCAGCCCCAGCATTTT
TRBD2,TRBJ2-7,TRBV7-6,.,CASSPRTSGVDYEQYF,TGTGCCAGCAGCCCCCGGACTAGCGGGGTAGACTACGAGCAGTACTTC
TRBD1,TRBJ1-6,TRBV7-8,once,CASSLLARGQNNSPLHF,TGTGCCAGCAGCTTGCTTGCCAGGGGGCAAAATAATTCACCCCTCCACTTT
.,TRBJ1-2,TRBV6-5,.,CASSYSLGAGGYTF,TGTGCCAGCAGTTACTCTCTGGGGGCGGGTGGCTACACCTTC
TRBD2,TRBJ2-5,TRBV7-6,.,CASSPKGRGVNEKTQYF,TGTGCCAGCAGCCCGAAGGGGCGGGGGGTAAATGAGAAGACCCAGTACTTC
TRBD1,TRBJ1-6,TRBV6-4,few,CASRGTAQSSPLHF,TGTGCCAGCAGAGGGACAGCACAAAGTTCACCCCTCCACTTT
TRBD2,TRBJ2-3,TRBV9,.,CASSPPGGANTQYF,TGTGCCAGCAGCCCACCCGGGGGGGCAAATACGCAGTATTTT
TRBD1,TRBJ2-1,TRBV4-1,once,CASSQFILTGSTGEQFF,TGCGCCAGCAGCCAATTTATATTGACAGGGAGCACAGGTGAGCAGTTCTTC